Below, 19 T cell receptor beta chains from the same sample are listed, as sequenced in a study of a mutant IDH1 vaccine in newly diagnosed glioma. Sample time point: week 35, safety follow-up. The investigators gave 300 ug of mutant IDH1 20-mer peptide in each vaccine dose, together with topical imiquimod. These receptors are not linked to any known antigen. Libraries were prepared by immunoSEQ multiplex PCR; TCRdb keeps only in-frame clonotypes and omits some of them. This sample has around 70,000 clones, with around nine tenths found just once. Sequencing used PBMCs, obtained from a glioma patient whose treatment included an IDH1 peptide vaccine. The receptor source for this set is a man aged 25 to 40 with glioma.

The chain carries TRBV28 and TRBJ2-5; D is tentatively TRBD1 or TRBD2 (7 bases each). With 7 bases removed from V and 5 bases from J, the gap between germline ends came to 17 bases. The germline V gene encodes CDR1 MDHEN and CDR2 SYDVKM. There are 14 residues in the CDR3. CDR3 bases: TGTGCCAGCAAGCAGGGGGGGTACAGTGAGACCCAGTACTTC. As protein: CASKQGGYSETQYF.

This chain connects TRBV2 to TRBJ2-7, with 7 bases lining up with TRBD2. The CDR3 extends over 14 amino acids. Trimming at V came to 7 bases and at J to 5 bases, leaving 11 bases not matched to a gene. Germline CDR1 SNHLY, CDR2 FYNNEI. The CDR3, as DNA: TGTGCCAGCAATTTCTGGGGAGGGGACGACGAGCAGTACTTC. Its protein is CASNFWGGDDEQYF.

This clone was counted a single time. The gene calls are TRBV18 and TRBJ1-1; D gene ambiguous. V lost 2 bases and J lost 0, with 4 bases in between. From germline, CDR1 is KGHSH and CDR2 LQKENI. There are 13 residues in the CDR3. In DNA, the CDR3 is TGTGCCAGCTCACCAGCCATGAACACTGAAGCTTTCTTT. Amino acids: CASSPAMNTEAFF.

This chain uses TRBV5-8 with TRBJ2-5; D is ambiguous. Germline loops: CDR1 SGHTS, CDR2 YDEGEE. CDR3 size: 14 residues. V gave up 0 bases and J gave up 2 bases, with 8 bases separating them. CDR3 residues: CASSLVTEQETQYF. Here the CDR3 DNA reads TGTGCCAGCAGCTTGGTAACAGAACAAGAGACCCAGTACTTC.

The chain has TRBV15 and TRBJ1-3, with D uncertain. Germline V CDR1 and CDR2: LNHNV, YYDKDF (reference sequence). CDR3 length: 15 amino acids. Trimming took 0 bases from V and 4 from J, leaving 10 bases between them. This CDR3 reads CATSRDITAGNTIYF. The CDR3 DNA follows: TGTGCCACCAGCAGAGATATAACGGCGGGAAACACCATATATTTT.

The chain recombines TRBV6-1 with TRBJ2-7; a weak D match, TRBD1 (6 bases). The CDR3 runs to 14 residues. V was clipped by 4 bases and J by 3 bases, with 13 bases between them. Germline V lookup: CDR1 MNHNS, CDR2 SASEGT. CDR3 nucleotides: TGTGCCAGCAGTGCTTGGACAGTCCTCTACGAGCAGTACTTC. This translates into CASSAWTVLYEQYF.

The gene calls are TRBV25-1 and TRBJ2-2, with unresolved D. The V gene's germline CDR1 is MGHDK and CDR2 SYGVNS. The V end lost 4 bases, the J end lost 4 bases, and 7 bases lay between the germline ends. The length of the CDR3 is 13 residues. CDR3 sequence (DNA): TGTGCCAGCAGTGCTTGGGGCACCGGGGAGCTGTTTTTT. This translates into CASSAWGTGELFF.

The CDR3 is CASSRDIQGYSPLHF. CDR3 DNA sequence: TGTGCCAGTAGTCGGGACATCCAGGGATATTCACCCCTCCACTTT. The V gene is TRBV19, the J gene TRBJ1-6, with D possibly matching TRBD1 (6 bases). Germline CDR1 and CDR2: LNHDA and SQIVND (reference sequence). V gave up 5 bases and J gave up 8 bases, with 16 bases separating them. CDR3 length equals 15 residues.

The V call is TRBV27, the J call TRBJ2-2, with D possibly TRBD1 on 5 matching bases. The CDR3 spans 14 residues. Trimming cost V 3 bases and J 7 bases, with 12 bases left between them. CDR1 is MNHEY and CDR2 is SMNVEV in the germline V gene (reference sequence). DNA of the CDR3: TGTGCCAGCAGTTTCATTCCAGGGCGCGGGGAGCTGTTTTTT. Its translation: CASSFIPGRGELFF.

The chain employs TRBV19 and TRBJ2-3; a possible D gene is TRBD2 (6 bases). The CDR3 is 15 amino acids. The germline V gene has CDR1 LNHDA and CDR2 SQIVND (reference sequence). Trimming shortened V by 5 bases and J by 3 bases, and 15 bases separated the two germline ends. CDR3 in DNA: TGTGCCAGTAGTTATTCCCCTGGGAGGACAGATACGCAGTATTTT. The encoded protein is CASSYSPGRTDTQYF.

The count of this clone is one. The genes are TRBV4-1 and TRBJ2-1; 9 positions match TRBD2. The CDR3 has 16 amino acids. The trim removed 1 base at V and 9 bases at J, leaving 10 bases unmatched. Germline CDR1 and CDR2: MGHRA and YSYEKL. CDR3 sequence reads: CASSQGLSGRRGEQFF. Written as DNA, the CDR3 is TGCGCCAGCAGCCAAGGGCTTAGCGGGAGAAGGGGTGAGCAGTTCTTC.

This clone was recorded once. The rearrangement joins TRBV7-9 to TRBJ2-7; D is unresolved. The CDR3 consists of 12 residues. V was clipped by 0 bases and J by 3 bases, with 3 bases between them. CDR1 is SEHNR and CDR2 is FQNEAQ in the germline V gene (reference sequence). CDR3 nucleotides: TGTGCCAGCAGCTTAGCTAACTACGAGCAGTACTTC. It codes for CASSLANYEQYF.

The rearrangement joins TRBV28 to TRBJ2-1; 14 positions agree with TRBD2. Losses at the gene ends were 9 bases for V and 5 bases for J; bases not matched to a gene: 9. The CDR3 has 16 residues. CDR1 MDHEN and CDR2 SYDVKM come from the germline V gene. The CDR3 sequence is CASGTSGRPGDNEQFF. CDR3 coding DNA: TGTGCCAGTGGGACTAGCGGGAGACCGGGGGACAATGAGCAGTTCTTC.

This rearrangement joins TRBV6-4 to TRBJ1-2, with 7 nucleotides matching TRBD1. V shed 5 bases and J 4 bases; nucleotides not matched to a gene: 7. Germline CDR1 MRHNA, CDR2 SNTAGT. This CDR3 has 14 residues. The CDR3 sequence: CASSPTGTAYGYTF. CDR3 nucleotides: TGTGCCAGCAGTCCAACCGGGACAGCCTATGGCTACACCTTC.

This chain uses TRBV2 with TRBJ2-7; 7 bases match TRBD1. This CDR3 is 12 amino acids long. Germline assignment: CDR1 SNHLY and CDR2 FYNNEI. The V segment lost 8 bases and the J segment 1 base; nucleotides outside the gene matches: 2. The CDR3 loop reads CASHRGSYEQYF. DNA of the CDR3: TGTGCCAGCCACAGGGGATCCTACGAGCAGTACTTC.

This chain uses TRBV6-6 with TRBJ1-1; tentatively, D is TRBD1 (6 bases). Germline CDR1 reads MNHNY; CDR2 reads SVGAGI (reference sequence). The V end was cut by 5 bases, the J end by 10 bases, with 14 bases between. This CDR3 region has 12 residues. CDR3 coding DNA: TGTGCCAGCAGTCCCTGGCAGGGGACAGCTTTCTTT. Translating gives CASSPWQGTAFF.

V is TRBV6-4 and J is TRBJ2-2; D is uncertain. V was cut by 6 bases and J by 2 bases, with 13 bases left in between. Per the germline V gene, CDR1 is MRHNA and CDR2 is SNTAGT. The CDR3 has 15 residues. The DNA of the CDR3 is TGTGCCAGCAGAGTCAGTGGTATTAACACCGGGGAGCTGTTTTTT. It yields the protein CASRVSGINTGELFF.

The rearrangement joins TRBV19 to TRBJ2-1; 14 bases are a match to TRBD2. The CDR3 runs to 15 residues. V trimming: 7 bases; J trimming: 8 bases; junction bases outside the gene matches: 7. Germline CDR1 and CDR2: LNHDA and SQIVND (reference sequence). The CDR3 sequence: CASTTGLAGVYEQFF. CDR3 nucleotide sequence: TGTGCCAGTACCACGGGACTAGCGGGAGTATATGAGCAGTTCTTC.

The V and J genes are TRBV4-2 and TRBJ2-2; D not certain. The germline V gene encodes CDR1 LGHNA and CDR2 YNFKEQ. V was trimmed by 4 bases and J by 2 bases, leaving 11 bases between them. The CDR3 extends over 15 amino acids. The CDR3 coding sequence is TGTGCCAGCAGCCTCAGGAAGGGAAACACCGGGGAGCTGTTTTTT. This gives the protein CASSLRKGNTGELFF.